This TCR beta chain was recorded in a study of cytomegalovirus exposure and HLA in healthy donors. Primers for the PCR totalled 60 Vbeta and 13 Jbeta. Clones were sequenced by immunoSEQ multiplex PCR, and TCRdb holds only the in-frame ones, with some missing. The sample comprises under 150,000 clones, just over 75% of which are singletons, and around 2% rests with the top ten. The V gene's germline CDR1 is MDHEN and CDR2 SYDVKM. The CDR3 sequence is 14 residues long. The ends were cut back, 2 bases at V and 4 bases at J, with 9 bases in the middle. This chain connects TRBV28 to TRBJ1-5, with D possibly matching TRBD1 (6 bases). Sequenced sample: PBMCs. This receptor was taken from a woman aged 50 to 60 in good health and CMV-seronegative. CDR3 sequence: CASSLRGRNQPQHF. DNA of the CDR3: TGTGCCAGCAGTTTAAGGGGGAGAAATCAGCCCCAGCATTTT.